One sample yielded the 25 T cell receptor beta chains listed below, sequenced in a study of blood T cells in healthy people across ages. A second about 6 to 12 cycle PCR used barcoded and J-beta primers. MiXCR was run by TCRdb on the 5' RACE reads, yielding one entry per CDR3 protein. The sample has about 1.7 million distinct CDR3 sequences, 28% seen once; the top ten hold 7.7%. Sequences were obtained from blood. The receptors were sampled from a woman in her twenties or thirties in good health.

V and J are TRBV30 and TRBJ2-1; D unclear. Germline V gene lookup returns CDR1 GTSNPN and CDR2 SVGIG (reference sequence). CDR3 length: 12 residues. Trimming took off 0 bases at V and 8 bases at J, with 8 bases between the two ends. Written as DNA, the CDR3 is TGTGCCTGGAGTGTACAAGGACATGAGCAGTTCTTC. Protein: CAWSVQGHEQFF.

The chain is built from TRBV7-2 and TRBJ2-1; the D gene is possibly TRBD2 (5 bases). Germline V gives CDR1 SGHTA, CDR2 FQGNSA. V lost 5 bases and J 5 bases, leaving 19 bases between the germline ends. The CDR3 loop spans 16 amino acids. The CDR3 spells CASSRIAGILNNEQFF. In nucleotides, the CDR3 is TGTGCCAGCAGCCGGATCGCCGGGATACTAAACAATGAGCAGTTCTTC.

The chain is built from TRBV6-2 or TRBV6-3 and TRBJ2-4, with TRBD1 matching over 7 bases. The DNA end is a closer match to TRBJ2-7, so the J assignment may be wrong. The CDR3 totals 14 residues. Germline CDR1 is MNHEY and CDR2 is SVGEGT. The CDR3 coding sequence is TGTGCCAGCAGCCCCAGGGGGATAAACTACGAGCAGTACTTC. Its translation: CASSPRGINYEQYF.

V gene TRBV6-2 or TRBV6-3 combines with J gene TRBJ2-3, with a weak D call TRBD2 (5 bases). Germline V gene sequence: CDR1 MNHEY, CDR2 SVGEGT. The V and J ends lost 3 bases and 10 bases respectively, with 17 bases between them. This CDR3 has 14 amino acids. The CDR3 DNA reads TGTGCCAGCAGTTATCGCTCGACAAGCGGCGCGCAGTATTTT. It yields the protein CASSYRSTSGAQYF.

This clonotype was picked up a small number of times. The chain links TRBV5-1 to TRBJ2-7; the D gene could be TRBD1 or TRBD2 (5 bases each). The germline V gene encodes CDR1 SGHRS and CDR2 YFSETQ. This CDR3 spans 14 amino acids. Trimming removed 0 bases at V and 7 bases at J, with 14 bases between. CDR3 DNA sequence: TGCGCCAGCAGCTTGGAAACGGGGCGTAGGGAGCAGTACTTC. Translating gives CASSLETGRREQYF.

V is TRBV29-1 and J is TRBJ1-2, with D unclear. The CDR3 contains 15 residues. Trimming took 5 bases from V and 4 from J, leaving 20 bases between them. CDR1 and CDR2 from the germline V gene are SQVTM and ANQGSEA. The CDR3 loop is CSVLAVQETGYGYTF. The CDR3 DNA sequence: TGCAGCGTTCTAGCGGTGCAAGAGACCGGCTATGGCTACACCTTC.

This clonotype was counted a few times. The conserved final phenylalanine or tryptophan is absent from the CDR3, which likely points to a read error. The chain combines TRBV19 with TRBJ2-5; weak D call: TRBD1 (5 bases). The J call is uncertain, as TRBJ2-7 better fits the DNA end. Germline V gene sequence: CDR1 LNHDA, CDR2 SQIVND (reference sequence). This CDR3 contains 13 residues. CDR3 sequence reads: CASNPGRGYEQYL. CDR3 nucleotide sequence: TGTGCCAGTAACCCAGGAAGGGGCTACGAGCAGTACTTG.

With regard to this clonotype: Compared with germline, one end of the junction differs, possibly owing to a read error. The chain links TRBV18 to TRBJ2-3, with a possible D match to TRBD2 (5 bases). This CDR3 is built from 14 residues. From germline, CDR1 is KGHSH and CDR2 LQKENI. The CDR3 coding sequence is TGTGCCAGCTCCCCACTAGGGCTAGGAGATACGCAGTATTTT. It specifies CASSPLGLGDTQYF.

This rearrangement joins TRBV29-1 to TRBJ1-6; 7 positions match TRBD1. The germline V gene has CDR1 SQVTM and CDR2 ANQGSEA. The CDR3 runs 13 residues. The J segment lost 6 bases and the V segment lost 5 bases, leaving 4 bases of the junction unmatched. The DNA of the CDR3 is TGCAGCGTTCAGGGGGGACTTAATTCACCCCTCCACTTT. Translating it yields CSVQGGLNSPLHF.

This clonotype showed up many times. The junction departs from germline at one end; a sequencing error may be responsible. V and J are TRBV20-1 and TRBJ2-1, with 7 nucleotides matching TRBD2. This CDR3 has 17 residues. Germline loops: CDR1 DFQATT, CDR2 SNEGSKA (reference sequence). CDR3 coding DNA: TGCAGTGCTAGAGATGGAGCTAGCGGCGTGTTCTACAATGGGCAGTTCTTC. This gives the protein CSARDGASGVFYNGQFF.

The chain uses TRBV7-2 and TRBJ2-1; TRBD1 matches at 10 bases. Per the germline V gene, CDR1 is SGHTA and CDR2 is FQGNSA. With V trimmed by 4 bases and J by 6 bases, 6 bases remained unmatched. This CDR3 is 15 amino acids long. CDR3 amino acids: CASSSDRGIGNEQFF. The CDR3 coding sequence is TGTGCCAGCAGCTCGGACAGGGGGATCGGCAATGAGCAGTTCTTC.

A few counts support this clonotype. A much larger clone sits a single nucleotide away, making a read error possible. This chain joins TRBV7-3 and TRBJ2-7; D is unclear. The length of the CDR3 is 14 residues. The V gene's germline CDR1 is SGHTA and CDR2 FQGTGA. CDR3 amino acids: CASSAHESSYGQYF. The CDR3 nucleotides read TGTGCCAGCAGCGCCCACGAGAGCTCCTACGGGCAGTACTTC.

The rearrangement joins TRBV4-1 to TRBJ1-1, with 9 bases lining up with TRBD1. Germline loops: CDR1 MGHRA, CDR2 YSYEKL. The CDR3 is made up of 15 amino acids. Germline trimming cut 2 bases from V and 4 bases from J; bases unmatched to any gene: 5. The CDR3 loop reads CASSQKQGARTEAFF. DNA of the CDR3: TGCGCCAGCAGCCAAAAACAGGGGGCGCGCACTGAAGCTTTCTTT.

There are many counts of this clonotype. The chain carries TRBV29-1 and TRBJ2-7, with a tentative D call TRBD1 (6 bases). This CDR3 spans 15 amino acids. Germline CDR1 reads SQVTM; CDR2 reads ANQGSEA. Between the trimmed V and J ends, which lost 5 bases and 3 bases, there was a span of 20 bases. In DNA, the CDR3 is TGCAGCGTTCCCCTGGCAGCGACAGGCAACTACGAGCAGTACTTC. Amino acids: CSVPLAATGNYEQYF.

This chain links TRBV7-2 with TRBJ2-4; no reliable D call. The DNA end lines up better with TRBJ2-7; the J call may be wrong. Germline lookup yields CDR1 SGHTA and CDR2 FQGNSA. The CDR3 runs to 14 residues. The CDR3 spells CASSSGPRVYEQYF. The CDR3 DNA reads as TGTGCCAGCAGCTCAGGCCCTCGGGTCTACGAGCAGTACTTC.

The chain links TRBV7-2 to TRBJ2-3, with unresolved D. With 4 bases removed from V and 6 bases from J, the gap between germline ends came to 11 bases. CDR1 and CDR2 from the germline V gene are SGHTA and FQGNSA. The CDR3 spans 13 residues. CDR3 sequence reads: CASSSLGMDTQYF. CDR3 DNA sequence: TGTGCCAGCAGCTCCCTCGGTATGGATACGCAGTATTTT. Filled out from reference TRBV7-2 and TRBJ2-3, the complete variable domain reads GAGVSQSPSNKVTEKGKDVELRCDPISGHTALYWYRQSLGQGLEFLIYFQGNSAPDKSGLPSDRFSAERTGGSVSTLTIQRTQQEDSAVYLCASSSLGMDTQYFGPGTRLTVL.

This clonotype was seen many times. The CDR3 nucleotides are TGCAGCTTCTGGGGTGTGGGGGGCTCCTACGAGCAGTACTTC. This gives the protein CSFWGVGGSYEQYF. V usage is TRBV29-1 and J usage is TRBJ2-7; possible D gene TRBD2, 6 bases. This CDR3 is 14 amino acids long. Germline CDR1 is SQVTM and CDR2 is ANQGSEA. The V end lost 8 bases, the J end lost 0 bases, and 17 bases lay between the germline ends.

This clonotype has ten or more counts. The chain is built from TRBV20-1 and TRBJ2-7; 11 bases align to TRBD2. The CDR3 sequence is 15 residues long. J gave up 5 bases and V 5 bases, and 11 bases lay outside the gene matches. Germline lookup yields CDR1 DFQATT and CDR2 SNEGSKA (reference sequence). CDR3 protein: CSALLTSGSRNEQYF. For the CDR3, the DNA is TGCAGTGCTCTTCTAACTAGCGGGAGCCGGAACGAGCAGTACTTC.

The V gene is TRBV6-5, the J gene TRBJ2-5; TRBD2 aligns across 7 bases. The CDR3 is 13 residues long. Germline-derived CDR1 and CDR2 are MNHEY and SVGAGI. V was clipped by 6 bases and J by 9 bases; unmatched bases: 10. CDR3 nucleotides: TGTGCCAGCAGACGGGGGGTAGGGCAGGCCCAGTACTTC. Translated, it gives CASRRGVGQAQYF.

This clonotype has at least ten counts. The chain joins TRBV7-2 to TRBJ2-5; no clear D gene. This CDR3 has 13 amino acids. Trimming shortened V by 7 bases and J by 4 bases, and 13 bases separated the two germline ends. Germline V gives CDR1 SGHTA, CDR2 FQGNSA. The CDR3 coding sequence is TGTGCCAGCAACTTTCGTCTTCTAGAGACCCAGTACTTC. It yields the protein CASNFRLLETQYF.

J is TRBJ1-5 and V is TRBV7-2; 8 bases map to TRBD1. The germline V gene encodes CDR1 SGHTA and CDR2 FQGNSA. J was trimmed by 2 bases and V by 5 bases; bases with no gene match: 8. The CDR3 consists of 16 residues. CDR3 DNA: TGTGCCAGCAGCGCCCGGACAGGGTCGGGCAATCAGCCCCAGCATTTT. It specifies CASSARTGSGNQPQHF.

For the CDR3, the DNA is TGTGCCAGCAGTTTAGCCCCCTCTAGAGAGGAGCAGTTCTTC. This translates into CASSLAPSREEQFF. The V and J genes are TRBV12-3 or TRBV12-4 and TRBJ2-1; no definite D call. This CDR3 contains 14 residues. V was shortened by 0 bases and J by 10 bases, with 13 bases between the two germline ends.

This clonotype was observed many times. The chain has TRBV6-6 and TRBJ1-2; TRBD1 is a possible D gene (6 bases). V was clipped by 5 bases and J by 0 bases, with 16 bases between them. This CDR3 has 16 residues. The germline V gene encodes CDR1 MNHNY and CDR2 SVGAGI (reference sequence). CDR3 nucleotide sequence: TGTGCCAGCAGTAAATCACAGGGTGTCGCTAACTATGGCTACACCTTC. This gives the protein CASSKSQGVANYGYTF.

V and J are TRBV29-1 and TRBJ2-3, with TRBD1 matching over 7 bases. From germline, CDR1 is SQVTM and CDR2 ANQGSEA. This CDR3 spans 11 amino acids. J gave up 5 bases and V 6 bases, and 2 bases lay outside the gene matches. CDR3 DNA sequence: TGCAGCGTACGACAGGGAGATACGCAGTATTTT. Protein sequence: CSVRQGDTQYF.

In this sample, this clonotype turned up many times. The CDR3 DNA sequence: TGTGCCAGCCGGGAGGCCGCAGACCCAGAGCAGTACTTC. Translation gives CASREAADPEQYF. This chain connects TRBV6-1 to TRBJ2-7, with TRBD2 matching 7 bases. The V and J ends lost 8 bases and 7 bases, in that order; junction bases with no gene match: 11. Germline V gene sequence: CDR1 MNHNS, CDR2 SASEGT. This CDR3 is built from 13 residues.